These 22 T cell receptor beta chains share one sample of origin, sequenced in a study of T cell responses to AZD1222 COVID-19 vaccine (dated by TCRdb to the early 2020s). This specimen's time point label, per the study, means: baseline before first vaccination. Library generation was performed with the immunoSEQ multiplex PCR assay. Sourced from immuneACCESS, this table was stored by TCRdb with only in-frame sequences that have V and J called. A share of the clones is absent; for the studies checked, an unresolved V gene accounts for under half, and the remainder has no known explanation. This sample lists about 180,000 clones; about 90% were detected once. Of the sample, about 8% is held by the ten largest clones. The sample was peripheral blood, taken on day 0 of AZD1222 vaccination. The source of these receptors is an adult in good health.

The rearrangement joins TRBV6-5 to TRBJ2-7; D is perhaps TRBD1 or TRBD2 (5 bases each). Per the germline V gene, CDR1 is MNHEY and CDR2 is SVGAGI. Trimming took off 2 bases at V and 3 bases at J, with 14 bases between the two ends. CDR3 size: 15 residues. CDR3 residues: CASSYKGRTNYEQYF. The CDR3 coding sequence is TGTGCCAGCAGTTACAAGGGACGGACGAACTACGAGCAGTACTTC.

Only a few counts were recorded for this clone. CDR3 bases: TGTGCCAGCAGCTTAGTCAGGCGGGGCGGGGCCCCCCCGGATACGCAGTATTTT. It is translated as CASSLVRRGGAPPDTQYF. V is TRBV7-2 and J is TRBJ2-3; a weak D match, TRBD2 (6 bases). V lost 1 base, J lost 6 bases, and 23 bases lay in between. This CDR3 region has 18 residues. Germline loops: CDR1 SGHTA, CDR2 FQGNSA.

CDR3: CASSVAARAGVEAFF. CDR3 DNA sequence: TGTGCCAGCAGCGTAGCTGCCAGGGCGGGCGTTGAAGCTTTCTTT. The chain couples TRBV9 to TRBJ1-1, with a possible D match to TRBD1 (5 bases). CDR1 is SGDLS, CDR2 YYNGEE, per germline. Trimming took off 0 bases at V and 7 bases at J, with 16 bases between the two ends. This CDR3 spans 15 amino acids.

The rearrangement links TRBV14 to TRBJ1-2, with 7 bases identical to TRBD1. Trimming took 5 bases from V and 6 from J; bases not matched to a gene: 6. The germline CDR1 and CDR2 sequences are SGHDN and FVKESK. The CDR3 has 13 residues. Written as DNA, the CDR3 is TGTGCCAGCAGCAGGGACAGTAGCGATGGCTACACCTTC. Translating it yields CASSRDSSDGYTF.

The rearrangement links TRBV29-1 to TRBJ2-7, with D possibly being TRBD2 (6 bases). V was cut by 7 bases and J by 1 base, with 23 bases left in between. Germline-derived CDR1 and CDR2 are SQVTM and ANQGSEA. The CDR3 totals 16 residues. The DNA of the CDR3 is TGCAGCGCCGGGGTTGTTTCAGGAGGGGTTTCCTACGAGCAGTACTTC. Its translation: CSAGVVSGGVSYEQYF.

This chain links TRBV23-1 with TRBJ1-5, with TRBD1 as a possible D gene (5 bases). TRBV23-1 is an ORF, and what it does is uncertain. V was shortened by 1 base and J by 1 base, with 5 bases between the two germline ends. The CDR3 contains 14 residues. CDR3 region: CASSQWGSNQPQHF. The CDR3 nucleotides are TGCGCCAGCAGTCAATGGGGGAGCAATCAGCCCCAGCATTTT.

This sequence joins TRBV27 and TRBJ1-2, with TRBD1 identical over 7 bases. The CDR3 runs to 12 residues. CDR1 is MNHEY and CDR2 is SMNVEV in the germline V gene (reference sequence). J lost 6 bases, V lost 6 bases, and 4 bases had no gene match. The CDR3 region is CASSDRVNGYTF. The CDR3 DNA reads TGTGCCAGCAGCGACAGGGTTAATGGCTACACCTTC.

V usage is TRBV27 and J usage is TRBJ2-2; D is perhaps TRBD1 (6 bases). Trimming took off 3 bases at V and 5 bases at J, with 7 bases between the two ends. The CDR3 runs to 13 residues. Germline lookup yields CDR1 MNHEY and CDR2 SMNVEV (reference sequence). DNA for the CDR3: TGTGCCAGCAGTTTTACAGGGACCGGGGAGCTGTTTTTT. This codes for CASSFTGTGELFF.

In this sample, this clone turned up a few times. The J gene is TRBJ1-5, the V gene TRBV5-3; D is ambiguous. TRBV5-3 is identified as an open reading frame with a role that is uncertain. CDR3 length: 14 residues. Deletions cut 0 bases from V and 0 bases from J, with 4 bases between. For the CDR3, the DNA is TGTGCCAGAAGCTTGGGATATAGCAATCAGCCCCAGCATTTT. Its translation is CARSLGYSNQPQHF.

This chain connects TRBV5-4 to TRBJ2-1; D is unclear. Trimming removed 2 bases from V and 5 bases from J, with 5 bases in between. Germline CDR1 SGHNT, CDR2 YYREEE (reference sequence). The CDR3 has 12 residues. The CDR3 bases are TGTGCCAGCAGCTTTGGGAACAATGAGCAGTTCTTC. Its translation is CASSFGNNEQFF.

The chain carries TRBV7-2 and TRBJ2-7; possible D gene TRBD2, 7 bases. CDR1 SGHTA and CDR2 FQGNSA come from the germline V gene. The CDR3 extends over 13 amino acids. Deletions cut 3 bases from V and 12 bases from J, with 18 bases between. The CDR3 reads CASSLGGARSMYF. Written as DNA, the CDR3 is TGTGCCAGCAGCTTGGGGGGGGCTCGGAGCATGTACTTC.

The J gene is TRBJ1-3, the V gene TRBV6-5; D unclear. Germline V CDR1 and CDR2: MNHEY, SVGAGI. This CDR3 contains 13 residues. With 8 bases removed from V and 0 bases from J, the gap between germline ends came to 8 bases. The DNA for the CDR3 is TGTGCCAGCCGTCCGAGCTCTGGAAACACCATATATTTT. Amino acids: CASRPSSGNTIYF.

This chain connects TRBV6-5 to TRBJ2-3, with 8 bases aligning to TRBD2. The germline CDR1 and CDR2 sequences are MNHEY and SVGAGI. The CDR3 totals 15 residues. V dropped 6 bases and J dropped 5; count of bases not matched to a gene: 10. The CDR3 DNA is TGTGCCAGCAGGTACCTCCGGGGGGGGCTAGATACGCAGTATTTT. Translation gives CASRYLRGGLDTQYF.

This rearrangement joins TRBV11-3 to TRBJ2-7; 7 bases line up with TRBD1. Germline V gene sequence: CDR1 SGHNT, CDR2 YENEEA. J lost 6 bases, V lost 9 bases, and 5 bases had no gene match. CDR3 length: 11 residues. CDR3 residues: CARTGMGEQYF. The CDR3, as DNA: TGTGCCAGGACAGGGATGGGCGAGCAGTACTTC.

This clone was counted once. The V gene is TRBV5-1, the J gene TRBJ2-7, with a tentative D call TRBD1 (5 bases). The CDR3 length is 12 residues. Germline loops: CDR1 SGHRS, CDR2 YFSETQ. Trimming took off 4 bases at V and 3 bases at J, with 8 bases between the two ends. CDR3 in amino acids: CASSLQDYEQYF. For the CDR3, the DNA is TGCGCCAGCAGCCTACAGGACTACGAGCAGTACTTC.

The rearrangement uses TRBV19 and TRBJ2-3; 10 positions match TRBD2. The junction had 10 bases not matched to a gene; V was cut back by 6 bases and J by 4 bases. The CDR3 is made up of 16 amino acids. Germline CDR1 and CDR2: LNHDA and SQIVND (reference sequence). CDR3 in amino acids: CASRGLARSRADTQYF. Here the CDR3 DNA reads TGTGCCAGTAGGGGACTAGCGCGATCTCGGGCAGATACGCAGTATTTT.

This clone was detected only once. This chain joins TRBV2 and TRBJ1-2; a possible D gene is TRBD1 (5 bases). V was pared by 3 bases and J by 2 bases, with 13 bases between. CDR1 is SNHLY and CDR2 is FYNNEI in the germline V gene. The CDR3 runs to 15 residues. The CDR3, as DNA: TGTGCCAGCAGTGATTGGCAGGGAGTCAACTATGGCTACACCTTC. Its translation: CASSDWQGVNYGYTF.

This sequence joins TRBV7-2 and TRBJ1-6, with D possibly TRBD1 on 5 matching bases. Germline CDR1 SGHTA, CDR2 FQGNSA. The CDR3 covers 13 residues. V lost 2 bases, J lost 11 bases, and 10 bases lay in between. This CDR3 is CASSLRAGTPLHF. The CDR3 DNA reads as TGTGCCAGCAGCTTAAGGGCAGGGACACCCCTCCACTTT.

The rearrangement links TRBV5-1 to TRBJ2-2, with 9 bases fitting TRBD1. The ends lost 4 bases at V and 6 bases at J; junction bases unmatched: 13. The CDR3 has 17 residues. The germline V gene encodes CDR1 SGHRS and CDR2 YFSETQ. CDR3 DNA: TGCGCCAGCAGCCGGAGGACAAACAGGGGGCAGGCCGGGGAGCTGTTTTTT. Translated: CASSRRTNRGQAGELFF.

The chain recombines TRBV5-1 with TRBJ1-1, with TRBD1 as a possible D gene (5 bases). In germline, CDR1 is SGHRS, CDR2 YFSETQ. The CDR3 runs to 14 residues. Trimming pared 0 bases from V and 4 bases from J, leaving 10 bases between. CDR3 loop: CASSLVQGRTEAFF. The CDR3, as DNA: TGCGCCAGCAGCTTGGTGCAGGGACGCACTGAAGCTTTCTTT. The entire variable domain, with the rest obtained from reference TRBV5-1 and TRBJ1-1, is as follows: KAGVTQTPRYLIKTRGQQVTLSCSPISGHRSVSWYQQTPGQGLQFLFEYFSETQRNKGNFPGRFSGRQFSNSRSEMNVSTLELGDSALYLCASSLVQGRTEAFFGQGTRLTVV.

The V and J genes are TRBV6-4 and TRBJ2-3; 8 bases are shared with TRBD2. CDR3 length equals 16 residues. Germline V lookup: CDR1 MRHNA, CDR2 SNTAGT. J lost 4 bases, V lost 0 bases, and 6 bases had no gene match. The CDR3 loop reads CASSDSAGGSADTQYF. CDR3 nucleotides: TGTGCCAGCAGTGACTCGGCGGGGGGTAGTGCAGATACGCAGTATTTT.

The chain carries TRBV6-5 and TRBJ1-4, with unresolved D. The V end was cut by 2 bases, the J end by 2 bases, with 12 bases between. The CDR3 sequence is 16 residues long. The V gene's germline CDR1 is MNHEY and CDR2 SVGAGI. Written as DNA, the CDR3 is TGTGCCAGCAGTTACGCCGGGATTGGGACTAATGAAAAACTGTTTTTT. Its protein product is CASSYAGIGTNEKLFF.